The 10 T cell receptor beta chains in this list originate from one sample, sequenced in a study of T cells in Graves' hyperthyroidism and ophthalmopathy. Amplification of TCR beta CDR3 regions used RNA as the template. First-round RT-PCR targeting the TCR CDR3 was performed with the HTBI primer set. MiXCR, run by TCRdb on the multiplex PCR reads, gives a single entry per CDR3 protein. The sample comprises 370,000 or so distinct CDR3 sequences, approximately 14% of which are singletons, and 25% to 30% rests with the top ten. The material sequenced was blood. Receptors were obtained from a woman aged 18-30 years with Graves' hyperthyroidism that later progressed to Graves' ophthalmopathy.

This clonotype was seen a few times. DNA of the CDR3: TGTGCCAGCAGCTTAGCTCTAGCGCCAGGCGGGGAGACCCAGTACTTC. This gives the protein CASSLALAPGGETQYF. This chain uses TRBV7-9 with TRBJ2-5, with D perhaps TRBD2 (6 bases). This CDR3 region has 16 residues. Germline V lookup: CDR1 SEHNR, CDR2 FQNEAQ (reference sequence). V gave up 0 bases and J gave up 5 bases, with 16 bases separating them.

This clonotype was counted ten times or more. The chain is built from TRBV28 and TRBJ2-3; the D gene could be TRBD1 or TRBD2 (8 bases each). V was cut by 3 bases and J by 3 bases, with 22 bases left in between. The CDR3 contains 18 residues. Germline values: CDR1 MDHEN, CDR2 SYDVKM. Here the CDR3 DNA reads TGTGCCAGCAGTTTCGCGGGGGGACAGGAACCGCATACAGATACGCAGTATTTT. As protein: CASSFAGGQEPHTDTQYF.

This clonotype appeared many times. This rearrangement joins TRBV2 to TRBJ2-5, with 11 bases matching TRBD1. Per the germline V gene, CDR1 is SNHLY and CDR2 is FYNNEI. This CDR3 spans 14 amino acids. Losses at the gene ends were 8 bases for V and 5 bases for J; bases not matched to a gene: 7. The CDR3 region has the DNA TGTGCCAGCCGTTGGGACAGGGGGTTGGAGACCCAGTACTTC. Translated, it gives CASRWDRGLETQYF.

With regard to this clonotype: A much larger clone differs from this one at a single base, so this may be a read error. The gene calls are TRBV6-5 and TRBJ2-7, with D unresolved. The CDR3 covers 13 residues. Trimming left V 2 bases short and J 6 bases short, with 11 bases between. From germline, CDR1 is MNHEY and CDR2 SVGAGI. In DNA, the CDR3 is TGTGCCAGCAGTTACCCTGCAGCCTGCGAGCAGTACTTC. Protein: CASSYPAACEQYF.

This clonotype appeared a single time. A much more abundant neighbour one base away suggests this may be a read error. V usage is TRBV12-3 or TRBV12-4 and J usage is TRBJ2-1; D is unresolved. Deletions cut 6 bases from V and 2 bases from J, with 5 bases between. This CDR3 spans 12 amino acids. In DNA, the CDR3 is TGTGCCAGCAGCCCCCCCTACAATGAGCAGTTCTTC. It encodes CASSPPYNEQFF.

This clonotype was observed a handful of times. The V gene is TRBV6-2 or TRBV6-3, the J gene TRBJ2-7; no clear D. The CDR3 has 16 residues. CDR1 is MNHEY and CDR2 is SVGEGT in the germline V gene. Trimming removed 2 bases at V and 2 bases at J, with 16 bases between. CDR3 sequence: CASSYSLGGSAYEQYF. CDR3 coding DNA: TGTGCCAGCAGTTACAGTCTTGGCGGATCGGCCTACGAGCAGTACTTC.

This clonotype was seen just once. The junction and the germline gene differ at one end; a read error may be behind it. This sequence joins TRBV6-5 and TRBJ2-7; TRBD2 aligns across 12 bases. The CDR3 has 17 residues. Germline CDR1 and CDR2: MNHEY and SVGAGI. In DNA, the CDR3 is TGTGCCAGCAGTTTTGGGGTTGGACTAGCGGGATCCTACGGGCAGTACTTC. Translated: CASSFGVGLAGSYGQYF.

This clonotype was picked up many times. The chain is built from TRBV20-1 and TRBJ2-1; possibly TRBD2 for D (6 bases). The CDR3 covers 14 residues. Germline V CDR1 and CDR2: DFQATT, SNEGSKA (reference sequence). V lost 5 bases, J lost 8 bases, and 19 bases lay in between. The CDR3 nucleotides read TGCAGTGCTCGCCTTGCGACTAGTTCCTATGAGCAGTTCTTC. Its protein product is CSARLATSSYEQFF.

This clonotype was counted ten times or more. The CDR3 DNA is TGTGCCAGCAGCCTAGACAGGTTAGGCTACGAGCAGTACTTC. Translating it yields CASSLDRLGYEQYF. This chain uses TRBV12-3 or TRBV12-4 with TRBJ2-7; maybe TRBD1 (6 bases). The CDR3 is 14 residues long. Trimming took off 6 bases at V and 3 bases at J, with 15 bases between the two ends.

This chain links TRBV7-9 with TRBJ1-2; D is ambiguous. Germline V CDR1 and CDR2: SEHNR, FQNEAQ (reference sequence). The V and J ends lost 1 base and 13 bases respectively, with 16 bases between them. The CDR3 consists of 13 residues. DNA of the CDR3: TGTGCCAGCAGCTTAGAGTTCGCGGCCGTCTGCACCTTC. Protein sequence: CASSLEFAAVCTF.